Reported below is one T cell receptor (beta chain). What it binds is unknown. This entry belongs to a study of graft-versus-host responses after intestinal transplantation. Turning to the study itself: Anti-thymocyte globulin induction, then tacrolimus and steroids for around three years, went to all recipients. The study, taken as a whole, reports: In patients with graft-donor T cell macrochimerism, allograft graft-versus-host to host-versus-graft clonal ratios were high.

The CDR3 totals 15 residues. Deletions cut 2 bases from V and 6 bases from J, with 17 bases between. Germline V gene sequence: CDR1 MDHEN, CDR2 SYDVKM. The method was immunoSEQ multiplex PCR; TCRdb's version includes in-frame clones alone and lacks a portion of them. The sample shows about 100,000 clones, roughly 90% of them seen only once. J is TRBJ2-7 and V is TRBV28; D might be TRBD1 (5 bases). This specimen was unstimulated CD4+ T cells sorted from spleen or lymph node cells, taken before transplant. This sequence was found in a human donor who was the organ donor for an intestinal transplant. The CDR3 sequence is CASSLGARGRVEQYF. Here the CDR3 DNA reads TGTGCCAGCAGTTTAGGGGCTAGGGGTCGCGTCGAGCAGTACTTC.